The 3 T cell receptor beta chains reported below all come from one sample, sequenced in a study of blood T cell repertoires in COVID-19. Measured with immunoSEQ multiplex PCR; TCRdb has only the in-frame clones, and not every one. The sample lists 130,000 or so clones, around 81% occurring once. Sequencing used peripheral blood. These receptors all come from a woman in her sixties or seventies with active or convalescent COVID-19.

This chain connects TRBV3-1 (or the pseudogene TRBV3-2) to TRBJ2-4; D is ambiguous. This CDR3 contains 13 residues. V was cut by 0 bases and J by 13 bases, with 13 bases left in between. The germline CDR1 and CDR2 sequences are LGHDT and YNNKEL (reference sequence). The CDR3 DNA sequence: TGTGCCAGCAGCCAAGATAGTTCGCGTCCACAGTACTTC. The encoded protein is CASSQDSSRPQYF.

The rearrangement joins TRBV3-1 (or the pseudogene TRBV3-2) to TRBJ2-7, with D tentatively TRBD2 (5 bases). This CDR3 is built from 14 residues. Trimming took 1 base from V and 2 from J, leaving 9 bases between them. CDR1 is LGHDT, CDR2 YNNKEL, per germline (reference sequence). For the CDR3, the DNA is TGTGCCAGCAGCCAAGTTCCCGGGGCCTACGAGCAGTACTTC. Protein sequence: CASSQVPGAYEQYF.

The chain recombines TRBV5-4 with TRBJ1-1; D is ambiguous. The CDR3 runs 14 residues. Trimming took 0 bases from V and 3 from J, leaving 9 bases between them. Germline V gene sequence: CDR1 SGHNT, CDR2 YYREEE (reference sequence). CDR3 sequence reads: CASSLGLRDTEAFF. CDR3 bases: TGTGCCAGCAGCTTGGGTCTACGTGACACTGAAGCTTTCTTT.